The rows below give T cell receptor beta chains drawn from one sample of a study of shared clonotypes between healthy human individuals. Using immunoSEQ multiplex PCR, the repertoire was profiled, and TCRdb retains in-frame clones only, with some absent. The data hold approximately 1.5 million clones, with around 98% observed a single time. The specimen sequenced was naive CD4+ T cells sorted from blood. The receptor set was obtained from a man aged 30-40 years in good health. Each CDR3 is given with its conserved first and last residue. Fields, in order: D gene, clone size, V gene, J gene, CDR3 DNA, CDR3 protein. D genes are given only for firm matches. The listing skips clone size in some rows; elsewhere it reads once, few, many or a size class.

-	-	TRBV6-1	TRBJ2-3	TGTGCCAGCGGACAACGGTGGGGGGATACGCAGTATTTT	CASGQRWGDTQYF
TRBD2	-	TRBV27	TRBJ2-7	TGTGCCAGCAGTTTATCTGGTGGTAGCGGGAGGGAACAGTACTTC	CASSLSGGSGREQYF
TRBD2	-	TRBV11-2	TRBJ2-3	TGTGCCAGCAGAAAAGCGGGAGGGACAGGTGCGCAGTATTTT	CASRKAGGTGAQYF
-	-	TRBV7-9	TRBJ2-6	TGTGCCAGCAGCTTAGCGCGGGCCAACGTCCTGACTTTC	CASSLARANVLTF
TRBD2	once	TRBV5-4	TRBJ2-2	TGTGCCAGCAGCTCTCTAGCGGGCCCGAACACCGGGGAGCTGTTTTTT	CASSSLAGPNTGELFF
TRBD2	-	TRBV7-3	TRBJ2-1	TGTGCCAGCAGCCCGTCTAGCGGGAGATTCTATGAGCAGTTCTTC	CASSPSSGRFYEQFF
-	-	TRBV10-3	TRBJ2-5	TGTGCCATCAGGGCCGAAGAGACCCAGTACTTC	CAIRAEETQYF
-	-	TRBV19	TRBJ1-2	TGTGCCAGTAGACTAGGTCAGCTTAACTATGGCTACACCTTC	CASRLGQLNYGYTF
-	-	TRBV30	TRBJ1-2	TGTGCCTGGAGTAGGGCAGGGTCGTGGAATTATGGCTACACCTTC	CAWSRAGSWNYGYTF
TRBD1	-	TRBV19	TRBJ2-7	TGTGCCAGTAGCAGGGGGACAGGGCAGTACTTC	CASSRGTGQYF
TRBD1	once	TRBV7-9	TRBJ1-2	TGTGCCAGCAGCTTAGAAACAGGGGCCGGCTATGGCTACACCTTC	CASSLETGAGYGYTF
-	-	TRBV11-2	TRBJ2-1	TGTGCCAGCAGCTCCCCGGGGTACAATGAGCAGTTCTTC	CASSSPGYNEQFF
TRBD1	-	TRBV27	TRBJ1-2	TGTGCCAGCAGTTTACGGACAGGCATTAACTATGGCTACACCTTC	CASSLRTGINYGYTF
-	-	TRBV19	TRBJ2-4	TGTGCCAGTCAAAGTCTCAGTATGGCCAAAAACATTCAGTACTTC	CASQSLSMAKNIQYF
-	-	TRBV10-2	TRBJ1-6	TGCGCCAGCAGTCAACAGAATTCCCTCCACTTT	CASSQQNSLHF
-	-	TRBV5-1	TRBJ2-7	TGCGCCAGCAGCCGCGGGACAGCCCCCTACGAGCAGTACTTC	CASSRGTAPYEQYF
TRBD1	-	TRBV18	TRBJ1-1	TGTGCCAGCTCACCACTCACAGGGGGCTGGGACACTGAAGCTTTCTTT	CASSPLTGGWDTEAFF
-	-	TRBV6-5	TRBJ2-7	TGTGCCAGCAGTTACTCGACTAGGGCCCGATACGAGCAGTACTTC	CASSYSTRARYEQYF
-	few	TRBV6-1	TRBJ1-5	TGTGCCAGCAGACGGGACAAGAATCAGCCCCAGCATTTT	CASRRDKNQPQHF
-	-	TRBV7-3	TRBJ1-2	TGTGCCAGCAGCTCCGGGACGGTGGGAGGCTATGGCTACACCTTC	CASSSGTVGGYGYTF
TRBD1	once	TRBV5-1	TRBJ1-1	TGCGCCAGCAGCACCGACAGGGACACTGAAGCTTTCTTT	CASSTDRDTEAFF
-	once	TRBV19	TRBJ2-6	TGTGCCAGTCGGGACGTCTCTGGGGCCAACGTCCTGACTTTC	CASRDVSGANVLTF
-	-	TRBV9	TRBJ2-1	TGTGCCAGCAGCGCTTTACCAAGCTCCTACAATGAGCAGTTCTTC	CASSALPSSYNEQFF
-	once	TRBV7-2	TRBJ2-2	TGTGCCAGCAAAGGGGGACGCGCCGGGGAGCTGTTTTTT	CASKGGRAGELFF
-	once	TRBV28	TRBJ2-7	TGTGCCAGCAGTCTAGGGACATCCGAGCAGTACTTC	CASSLGTSEQYF
TRBD2	-	TRBV11-2	TRBJ2-3	TGTGCCAGCAGCTGGGGACTAGCGGGCACAGATACGCAGTATTTT	CASSWGLAGTDTQYF
TRBD2	-	TRBV5-4	TRBJ2-7	TGTGCCAGCAGCTTGGGAGGGACTAGCGGGCTCTACGAGCAGTACTTC	CASSLGGTSGLYEQYF
-	-	TRBV18	TRBJ1-1	TGTGCCAGCTCTCGATACCGGGACAAAAACACTGAAGCTTTCTTT	CASSRYRDKNTEAFF
TRBD1	-	TRBV28	TRBJ2-2	TGTGCCAGCAGTTTCGGGTACAGTCGAGGACAGGGGCCAAGAACGAGGAACACCGGGGAGCTGTTTTTT	CASSFGYSRGQGPRTRNTGELFF
TRBD1	-	TRBV11-2	TRBJ1-1	TGTGCCAGCAGCTTTCTCGAGGGGGCCTACACTGAAGCTTTCTTT	CASSFLEGAYTEAFF
-	-	TRBV9	TRBJ1-1	TGTGCCAGCAGCGTAAAGGACAGACCTCAGAACACTGAAGCTTTCTTT	CASSVKDRPQNTEAFF
-	-	TRBV28	TRBJ1-2	TGTGCCAGCAGTTTAGGTACCCTGACTAACTATGGCTACACCTTC	CASSLGTLTNYGYTF
-	-	TRBV7-6	TRBJ1-5	TGTGCCAGCAGCCCTGAGGGGGGGGAGGATAATCAGCCCCAGCATTTT	CASSPEGGEDNQPQHF
TRBD2	-	TRBV19	TRBJ2-1	TGTGCCAGTAGTATAGTAGCGGGAGGGCCAAATGAGCAGTTCTTC	CASSIVAGGPNEQFF
-	-	TRBV6-1	TRBJ2-4	TGTGCCAGCAGTGAAGGGACGGCGGCCAAAAACATTCAGTACTTC	CASSEGTAAKNIQYF
-	-	TRBV5-5	TRBJ1-5	TGTGCCAGCAGCTTGGCCAGCGGCAGGGTGTATCAGCCCCAGCATTTT	CASSLASGRVYQPQHF
TRBD1	-	TRBV6-5	TRBJ1-5	TGTGCCAGCAGTGGGACAGGGCTGAGCAATCAGCCCCAGCATTTT	CASSGTGLSNQPQHF
TRBD2	once	TRBV6-6	TRBJ2-7	TGTGCCAGCGTAACTAGCGGGAGAAGATTCGAGCAGTACTTC	CASVTSGRRFEQYF
TRBD2	-	TRBV9	TRBJ2-2	TGTGCCAGCAGCCAAAGACTAGCGGGCTCTGGGGAGCTGTTTTTT	CASSQRLAGSGELFF
TRBD1	once	TRBV2	TRBJ2-5	TGTGCCGTTCGTACCGGGACAGGCCAAGAGACCCAGTACTTC	CAVRTGTGQETQYF
-	-	TRBV6-4	TRBJ2-7	TGTGCCAGCAGTGAACAGGACTCCTACGAGCAGTACTTC	CASSEQDSYEQYF